These 20 T cell receptor beta chains were all obtained from the same sample, sequenced in a study of shared T cell receptors in the human thymus. This table comes from immunoSEQ multiplex PCR, and its TCRdb copy is limited to in-frame clones, with some not included. Among about 380,000 clones listed, around 95% were seen once. Input material: thymocytes. The receptors shown here come from a human donor.

V is TRBV19 and J is TRBJ2-7; a weak D match, TRBD2 (6 bases). V gave up 7 bases and J gave up 6 bases, with 19 bases separating them. The germline CDR1 and CDR2 sequences are LNHDA and SQIVND (reference sequence). The CDR3 extends over 14 amino acids. The CDR3 sequence is CASKGPAPRGEQYF. The CDR3 nucleotides read TGTGCCAGTAAGGGTCCGGCCCCGCGGGGCGAGCAGTACTTC. Based on the CDR3 plus reference TRBV19 and TRBJ2-7, the full variable domain is DGGITQSPKYLFRKEGQNVTLSCEQNLNHDAMYWYRQDPGQGLRLIYYSQIVNDFQKGDIAEGYSVSREKKESFPLTVTSAQKNPTAFYLCASKGPAPRGEQYFGPGTRLTVT.

The chain couples TRBV5-6 to TRBJ1-1; D remains unclear. CDR1 is SGHDT, CDR2 YYEEEE, per germline. With 3 bases removed from V and 7 bases from J, the gap between germline ends came to 13 bases. The length of the CDR3 is 13 residues. CDR3 sequence: CASSSKGYCEAFF. Written as DNA, the CDR3 is TGTGCCAGCAGCTCCAAAGGGTACTGTGAAGCTTTCTTT.

This clone was counted a single time. V is TRBV7-2 and J is TRBJ2-7; D ambiguous. Germline V lookup: CDR1 SGHTA, CDR2 FQGNSA. Between the trimmed V and J ends, which lost 8 bases and 1 base, there was a span of 12 bases. This CDR3 has 13 residues. CDR3 bases: TGTGCCAGCCGCCCCCCGCGGTCCTACGAGCAGTACTTC. Translated, it gives CASRPPRSYEQYF.

V usage is TRBV10-3 and J usage is TRBJ2-5; D is perhaps TRBD2 (5 bases). The length of the CDR3 is 14 residues. Germline V gene data show CDR1 as ENHRY and CDR2 as SYGVKD. V was clipped by 0 bases and J by 1 base, with 6 bases between them. CDR3 in amino acids: CAISESAGQETQYF. DNA of the CDR3: TGTGCCATCAGTGAGTCTGCGGGCCAAGAGACCCAGTACTTC.

The chain recombines TRBV28 with TRBJ1-3, with a tentative D call TRBD1 (6 bases). The V end lost 7 bases, the J end lost 3 bases, and 16 bases lay between the germline ends. Germline loops: CDR1 MDHEN, CDR2 SYDVKM. The CDR3 sequence is 15 residues long. CDR3 residues: CASTRTTGIGNTIYF. CDR3 bases: TGTGCCAGCACCCGCACCACAGGGATTGGAAACACCATATATTTT.

The table lists this clone with a count of one. V usage is TRBV7-8 and J usage is TRBJ2-7, with 15 bases lining up with TRBD2. The CDR3 loop spans 16 amino acids. Unmatched junction bases numbered 5, after V lost 4 bases and J lost 4 bases. The germline V gene has CDR1 SGHVS and CDR2 FQNEAQ. CDR3 residues: CASSSTGTSGRYEQYF. The CDR3 DNA follows: TGTGCCAGCAGCTCTACAGGGACTAGCGGGAGGTACGAGCAGTACTTC.

This clone showed up just once. The chain carries TRBV18 and TRBJ2-7; D ambiguous. The V end lost 1 base, the J end lost 2 bases, and 15 bases lay between the germline ends. CDR3 length: 16 residues. Germline loops: CDR1 KGHSH, CDR2 LQKENI. The chain's CDR3 is CASSPLRATYTYEQYF. Written as DNA, the CDR3 is TGTGCCAGCTCACCACTTCGAGCTACCTACACCTACGAGCAGTACTTC.

This clone occurred once. The rearrangement links TRBV27 to TRBJ2-7; D tentatively reads TRBD1 or TRBD2 (5 bases each). Germline V gene lookup returns CDR1 MNHEY and CDR2 SMNVEV (reference sequence). This CDR3 contains 17 residues. Trimming stripped 2 bases from V and 1 base from J, with 18 bases between. The CDR3 is CASSLDRVRDGSYEQYF. The CDR3 DNA is TGTGCCAGCAGTTTAGATAGGGTCAGGGACGGATCCTACGAGCAGTACTTC.

This sequence joins TRBV30 and TRBJ1-2; D might be TRBD1 (6 bases). The CDR3 has 18 residues. Germline CDR1 reads GTSNPN; CDR2 reads SVGIG (reference sequence). Trimming left V 2 bases short and J 5 bases short, with 27 bases between. CDR3 sequence reads: CAWSQGSPRGPKRYGYTF. CDR3 in DNA: TGTGCCTGGAGTCAAGGATCACCCAGGGGCCCTAAGCGGTATGGCTACACCTTC.

Here the CDR3 DNA reads TGTGCCAGCAGTGAACGCGGGACAGGGGGCAACTACGAGCAGTACTTC. It encodes CASSERGTGGNYEQYF. The chain carries TRBV6-1 and TRBJ2-7, with 12 bases aligning to TRBD1. The J segment lost 3 bases and the V segment lost 2 bases, leaving 5 bases of the junction unmatched. Germline V gene data show CDR1 as MNHNS and CDR2 as SASEGT. The CDR3 has 16 amino acids.

The CDR3 nucleotides read TGTGCCTGGAGTTTCAGACCGTACACGGCATCAGAGACCCAGTACTTC. Translating gives CAWSFRPYTASETQYF. The chain uses TRBV30 and TRBJ2-5, with no clear D. The V gene's germline CDR1 is GTSNPN and CDR2 SVGIG (reference sequence). The CDR3 covers 16 residues. V lost 2 bases to trimming and J lost 4 bases, with 20 bases between them.

The V gene is TRBV28, the J gene TRBJ1-1; 7 nucleotides agree with TRBD1. Germline trimming cut 5 bases from V and 4 bases from J; bases unmatched to any gene: 10. Germline CDR1 is MDHEN and CDR2 is SYDVKM. This CDR3 comprises 15 residues. CDR3 nucleotides: TGTGCCAGCAGTCCCCCGACAGGGAGGGGCACTGAAGCTTTCTTT. Protein sequence: CASSPPTGRGTEAFF.

This clone has only one observation. An end of the junction differs from the germline gene, which may be a read error. This chain uses TRBV4-1 with TRBJ2-7, with 7 bases matching TRBD2. From germline, CDR1 is MGHRA and CDR2 YSYEKL. The CDR3 sequence is 15 residues long. CDR3 region: CASSQEDAGVLEQCF. The CDR3 bases are TGCGCCAGCAGCCAAGAGGATGCGGGAGTACTCGAGCAGTGCTTC.

The chain uses TRBV27 and TRBJ2-7; 7 bases map to TRBD1. CDR1 and CDR2 from the germline V gene are MNHEY and SMNVEV (reference sequence). Trimming removed 2 bases from V and 1 base from J; junction bases left unmatched: 8. This CDR3 comprises 16 residues. CDR3 nucleotide sequence: TGTGCCAGCAGTTTACAGCCACCGGGACAGTCCTACGAGCAGTACTTC. Translating it yields CASSLQPPGQSYEQYF.

V usage is TRBV2 and J usage is TRBJ2-1; 9 bases are a match to TRBD2. The CDR3 extends over 17 amino acids. In germline, CDR1 is SNHLY, CDR2 FYNNEI. V lost 9 bases, J lost 7 bases, and 19 bases stayed unmatched. CDR3 nucleotide sequence: TGTGCCAGGGCGGTCCGGGGACTAGCTTCTTCGGGTAATGAGCAGTTCTTC. This codes for CARAVRGLASSGNEQFF.

The V gene is TRBV7-2, the J gene TRBJ2-7; 7 bases map to TRBD1. Germline V gives CDR1 SGHTA, CDR2 FQGNSA. There are 17 residues in the CDR3. With V trimmed by 5 bases and J by 5 bases, 18 bases remained unmatched. The CDR3 bases are TGTGCCAGCAGCAAGTCGGGCAGGGGGTCTGAAGGAGACGAGCAGTACTTC. Its translation: CASSKSGRGSEGDEQYF.

In its sample, this clone was seen once. This sequence joins TRBV5-4 and TRBJ2-7; 8 bases align to TRBD2. The length of the CDR3 is 18 residues. Germline trimming cut 2 bases from V and 3 bases from J; bases unmatched to any gene: 16. Germline V gives CDR1 SGHNT, CDR2 YYREEE (reference sequence). The DNA for the CDR3 is TGTGCCAGCAGCTTATTAGAATGGAAGCGGGAGACCTTCTACGAGCAGTACTTC. Protein: CASSLLEWKRETFYEQYF.

This rearrangement joins TRBV11-2 to TRBJ2-7, with a weak D call TRBD2 (5 bases). Germline V CDR1 and CDR2: SGHAT, FQNNGV. This CDR3 comprises 12 residues. V lost 5 bases, J lost 3 bases, and 8 bases lay in between. The CDR3 here is CASSATSYEQYF. The CDR3 bases are TGTGCCAGCAGCGCAACTAGCTACGAGCAGTACTTC.

The V call is TRBV23-1, the J call TRBJ1-2, with a weak D call TRBD1 (5 bases). TRBV23-1 is an open reading frame whose function is uncertain. With 7 bases removed from V and 0 bases from J, the gap between germline ends came to 15 bases. The length of the CDR3 is 15 residues. As DNA, the CDR3 is TGCGCCAGCACGACCCTAGGGGATGCTAACTATGGCTACACCTTC. Amino acid sequence: CASTTLGDANYGYTF.

This clone was observed once. V and J are TRBV28 and TRBJ2-1; 8 nucleotides agree with TRBD2. CDR3 length: 18 amino acids. CDR1 is MDHEN and CDR2 is SYDVKM in the germline V gene. V gave up 4 bases and J gave up 7 bases; unmatched junction bases: 18. The CDR3 DNA reads as TGTGCCAGCAGTTCGAATAGGGGTAAGCGGGAGAGGTGGAATGAGCAGTTCTTC. Its protein product is CASSSNRGKRERWNEQFF.